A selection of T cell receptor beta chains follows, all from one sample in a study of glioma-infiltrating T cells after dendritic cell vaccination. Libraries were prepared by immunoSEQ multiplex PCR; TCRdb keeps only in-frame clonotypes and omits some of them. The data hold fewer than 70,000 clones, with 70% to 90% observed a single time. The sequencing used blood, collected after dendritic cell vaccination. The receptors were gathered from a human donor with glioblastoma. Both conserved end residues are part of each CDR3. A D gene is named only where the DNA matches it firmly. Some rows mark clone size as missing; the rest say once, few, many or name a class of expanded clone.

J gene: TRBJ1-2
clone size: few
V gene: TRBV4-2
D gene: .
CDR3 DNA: TGTGCCAGCAGCGGGCGGGCGTTGGGCTACACCTTC
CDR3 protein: CASSGRALGYTF

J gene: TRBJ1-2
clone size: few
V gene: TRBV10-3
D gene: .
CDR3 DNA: TGTGCCACATCAGGACAGTCCTATGGCTACACCTTC
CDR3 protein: CATSGQSYGYTF

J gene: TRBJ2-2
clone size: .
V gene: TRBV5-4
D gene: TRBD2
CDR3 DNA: TGTGCCAGCAGCCGACTAGCGGGGACCCCCGACACCGGGGAGCTGTTTTTT
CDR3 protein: CASSRLAGTPDTGELFF

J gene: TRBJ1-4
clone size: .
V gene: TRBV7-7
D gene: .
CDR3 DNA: TGTGCTAGCAGCTCAGGGCTTTCAACTAATGAAAAACTGTTTTTT
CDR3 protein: CASSSGLSTNEKLFF

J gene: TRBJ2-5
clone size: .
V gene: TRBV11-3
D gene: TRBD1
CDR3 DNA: TGTGCCAGCAGCACCCGGACAGGGACGGAGACCCAGTACTTC
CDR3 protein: CASSTRTGTETQYF

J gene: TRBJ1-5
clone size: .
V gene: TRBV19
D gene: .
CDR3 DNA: TGTGCCAGTAGTATTATAGGGATCGACAGTAGGCAGCCCCAGCATTTT
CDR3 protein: CASSIIGIDSRQPQHF

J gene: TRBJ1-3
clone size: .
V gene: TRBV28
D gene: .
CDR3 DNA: TGTGCCAGCAGCCAAAGACAGTTCTCTGGAAACACCATATATTTT
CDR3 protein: CASSQRQFSGNTIYF

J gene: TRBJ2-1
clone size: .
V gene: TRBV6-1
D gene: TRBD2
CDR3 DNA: TGTGCCAGCGGACTAGCGGGGAACAATGAGCAGTTCTTC
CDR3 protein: CASGLAGNNEQFF

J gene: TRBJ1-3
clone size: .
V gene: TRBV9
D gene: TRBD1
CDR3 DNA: TGTGCCAGCAGCGTAGGGACAGGGGGCTCTGGAAACACCATATATTTT
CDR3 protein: CASSVGTGGSGNTIYF

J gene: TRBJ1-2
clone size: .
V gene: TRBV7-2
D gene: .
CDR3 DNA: TGTGCCAGCAGCCCCCCGAACGGTGGCTACACCTTC
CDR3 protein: CASSPPNGGYTF

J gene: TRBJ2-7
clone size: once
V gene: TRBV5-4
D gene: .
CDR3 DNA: TGTGCCAGCACCGGTTGGGGGGAGACCTACGAGCAGTACTTC
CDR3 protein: CASTGWGETYEQYF

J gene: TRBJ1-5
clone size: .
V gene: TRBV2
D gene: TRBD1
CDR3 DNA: TGTGCCGGCTTAACAGGGGATTGTTGTCTTAGCAATCAGCCCCAGCATTTT
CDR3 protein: CAGLTGDCCLSNQPQHF

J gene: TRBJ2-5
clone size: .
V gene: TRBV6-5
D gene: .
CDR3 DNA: TGTGCCAGCAGTTACGGACAGTTACAAGAGACCCAGTACTTC
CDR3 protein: CASSYGQLQETQYF

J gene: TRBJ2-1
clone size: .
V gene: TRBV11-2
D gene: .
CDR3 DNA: TGTGCCAGCAGCTTAGATGGGGCCGCCAATGAGCAGTTCTTC
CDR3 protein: CASSLDGAANEQFF

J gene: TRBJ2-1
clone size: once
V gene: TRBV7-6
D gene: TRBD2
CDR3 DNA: TGTGCCAGCAGCCCCTCCTTGGGGGGGGGCAATGAGCAGTTCTTC
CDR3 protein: CASSPSLGGGNEQFF

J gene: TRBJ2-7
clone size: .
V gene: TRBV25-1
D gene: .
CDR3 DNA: TGTGCCAGCAGTGATCCTACCTCAGGGGCTCAGTTCGACTACGAGCAGTACTTC
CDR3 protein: CASSDPTSGAQFDYEQYF

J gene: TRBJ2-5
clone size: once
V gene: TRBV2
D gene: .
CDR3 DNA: TGTGCCAGCAGTATGGCCCCAAGAGAGACCCAGTACTTC
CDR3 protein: CASSMAPRETQYF

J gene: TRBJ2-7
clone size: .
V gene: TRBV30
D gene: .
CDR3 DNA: TGTGCCTGGAGTCCTACCTTCTACGAGCAGTACTTC
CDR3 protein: CAWSPTFYEQYF

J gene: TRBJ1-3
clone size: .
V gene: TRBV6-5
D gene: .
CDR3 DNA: TGTGCCAGCAGTTACGGGGGGAACTCTGGAAACACCATATATTTT
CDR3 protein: CASSYGGNSGNTIYF

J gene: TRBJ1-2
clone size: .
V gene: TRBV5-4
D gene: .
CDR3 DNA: TGTGCCAGCAGCTCGCCCGGTGGCAGGGAGGAGTATGGCTACACCTTC
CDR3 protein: CASSSPGGREEYGYTF

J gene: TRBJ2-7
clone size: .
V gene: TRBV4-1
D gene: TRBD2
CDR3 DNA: TGCGCCAGCAGCCAAGAAAGCGGGGGGAGCTCCTACGAGCAGTACTTC
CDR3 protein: CASSQESGGSSYEQYF

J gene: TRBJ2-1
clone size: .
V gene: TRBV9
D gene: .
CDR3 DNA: TGTGCCAGCAGCGTAGCCCCCCACGTAAGGGGCCAAAATGAGCAGTTCTTC
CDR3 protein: CASSVAPHVRGQNEQFF

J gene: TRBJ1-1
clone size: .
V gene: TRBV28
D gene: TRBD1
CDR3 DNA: TGTGCCAGCAGTAGTACAGGGGAGAACACTGAAGCTTTCTTT
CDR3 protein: CASSSTGENTEAFF

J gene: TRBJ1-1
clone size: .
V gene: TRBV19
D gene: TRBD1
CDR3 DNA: TGTGCCAGCAACAGGGGACTTAACACTGAAGCTTTCTTT
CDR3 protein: CASNRGLNTEAFF

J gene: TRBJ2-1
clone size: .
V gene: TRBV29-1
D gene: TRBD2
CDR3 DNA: TGCAGCGTTGTAGGCCGGGGGGTTTACAATGAGCAGTTCTTC
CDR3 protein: CSVVGRGVYNEQFF

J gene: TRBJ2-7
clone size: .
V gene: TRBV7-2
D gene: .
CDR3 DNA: TGTGCCAGCAGCTTAAGATCCGGCTCCTACGAGCAGTACTTC
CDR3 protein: CASSLRSGSYEQYF

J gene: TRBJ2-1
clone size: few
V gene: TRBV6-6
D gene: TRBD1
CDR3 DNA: TGTGCCAGCAGTTACGGGACAGATGACAATGAGCAGTTCTTC
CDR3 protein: CASSYGTDDNEQFF

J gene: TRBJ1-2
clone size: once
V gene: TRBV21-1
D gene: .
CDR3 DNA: TGTGCCAGCAGCAAAGAGCGCAGGGGGCGACTTTTTGTTGGCTACACCTTC
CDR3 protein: CASSKERRGRLFVGYTF

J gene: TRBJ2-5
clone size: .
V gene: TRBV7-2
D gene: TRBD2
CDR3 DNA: TGTGCCAGCAGCTTAGGGACGAGCGGGAGCAGGCGTTGGGGAGAGACCCAGTACTTC
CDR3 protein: CASSLGTSGSRRWGETQYF

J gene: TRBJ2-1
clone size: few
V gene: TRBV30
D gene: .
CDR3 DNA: TGTGCCTCGGCTTATTTTACAGGGCGGTCGGGCAATGAGCAGTTCTTC
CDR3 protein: CASAYFTGRSGNEQFF

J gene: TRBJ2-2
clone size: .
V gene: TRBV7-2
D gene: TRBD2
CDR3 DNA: TGTGCCAGCAGCCAAAGCGGGGGGGACACCGGGGAGCTGTTTTTT
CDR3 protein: CASSQSGGDTGELFF

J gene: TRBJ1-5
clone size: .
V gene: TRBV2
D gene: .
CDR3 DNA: TGTGCCAGCAGTGAAGCGAAAATGGGTCAAGGAGAGCCCCAGCATTTT
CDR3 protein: CASSEAKMGQGEPQHF

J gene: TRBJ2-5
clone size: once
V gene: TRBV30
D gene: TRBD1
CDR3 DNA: TGTGCCTGGAGTATAAACTCCGGGACAGGGGGCTTCGTAGGAGAGACCCAGTACTTC
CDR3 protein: CAWSINSGTGGFVGETQYF

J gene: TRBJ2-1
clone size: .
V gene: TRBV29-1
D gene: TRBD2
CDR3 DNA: TGCAGCGCCCGGGGGGGCGGCTACAATGAGCAGTTCTTC
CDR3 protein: CSARGGGYNEQFF

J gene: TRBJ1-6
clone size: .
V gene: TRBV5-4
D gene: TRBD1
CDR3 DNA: TGTGCCAGCAGCTTAGGACAGGAGGATAATTCACCCCTCCACTTT
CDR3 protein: CASSLGQEDNSPLHF

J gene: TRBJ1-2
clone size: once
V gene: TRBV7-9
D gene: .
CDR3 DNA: TGTGCCAGCAGCTCCGACACCCGCTATGGCTACACCTTC
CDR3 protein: CASSSDTRYGYTF

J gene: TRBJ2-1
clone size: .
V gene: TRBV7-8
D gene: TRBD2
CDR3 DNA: TGTGCCAGCAGCCTCGGGACTAGGGCCAATCAGCAGTTCTTC
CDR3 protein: CASSLGTRANQQFF

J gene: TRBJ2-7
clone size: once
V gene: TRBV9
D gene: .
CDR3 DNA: TGTGCCAGCAGCGTACACGGGGGGCGTTACGAGCAGTACTTC
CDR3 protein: CASSVHGGRYEQYF

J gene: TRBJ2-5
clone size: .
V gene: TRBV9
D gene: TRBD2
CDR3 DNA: TGTGCCAGCAGCGTAGGGGCTAGCGGGCCTCAAGAGACCCAGTACTTC
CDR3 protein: CASSVGASGPQETQYF

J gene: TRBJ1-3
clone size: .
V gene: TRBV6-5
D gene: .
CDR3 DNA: TGTGCCAGCAGTCTGCAGGGTGGTGGAAACACCATATATTTT
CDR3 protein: CASSLQGGGNTIYF

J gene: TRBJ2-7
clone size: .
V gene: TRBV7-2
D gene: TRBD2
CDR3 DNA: TGTGCCAGCGGCCCCACTAGCGGGGGGGCATACGAGCAGTACTTC
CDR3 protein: CASGPTSGGAYEQYF

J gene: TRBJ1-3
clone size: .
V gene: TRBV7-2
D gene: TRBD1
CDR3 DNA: TGTGCCAGCAGCTTAACAGGGGGTACCTCTGGAAACACCATATATTTT
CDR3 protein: CASSLTGGTSGNTIYF

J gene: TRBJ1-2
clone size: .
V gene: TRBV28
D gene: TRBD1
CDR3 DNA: TGTGCCAGCAGTCCGGGACAGGGCTATCATGGCTACACCTTC
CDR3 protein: CASSPGQGYHGYTF